A single sample is the source of the 32 T cell receptor beta chains below, sequenced in a study of siplizumab effects on memory and regulatory T cells. Using immunoSEQ multiplex PCR, the repertoire was profiled, and TCRdb retains in-frame clones only, with some absent. This sample carries more than 75,000 clones, 93% of them seen once, and the ten largest clones take 6% to 7%. Sequenced sample: CD8+ T cells sorted from blood. Receptor source: a human donor in good health.

This clone was recorded a few times. The chain links TRBV4-2 to TRBJ2-3; no reliable D call. V lost 4 bases to trimming and J lost 4 bases, with 15 bases between them. Germline CDR1 reads LGHNA; CDR2 reads YNFKEQ. The length of the CDR3 is 15 residues. The CDR3 region has the DNA TGTGCCAGCAGCCGAAATCTAGGTGAGGCAGATACGCAGTATTTT. It translates to CASSRNLGEADTQYF.

Only one count was recorded for this clone. The rearrangement joins TRBV5-5 to TRBJ2-5, with TRBD2 identical over 10 bases. The CDR3 covers 15 residues. In germline, CDR1 is SGHKS, CDR2 YYEKEE (reference sequence). V gave up 1 base and J gave up 1 base; unmatched junction bases: 1. CDR3 loop: CASSLSSGGQETQYF. The CDR3, as DNA: TGTGCCAGCAGCTTGTCTAGCGGGGGCCAAGAGACCCAGTACTTC.

A note on this clone: At one boundary the junction diverges from the germline segment, which might be a read error. The J gene is TRBJ2-3, the V gene TRBV7-7, with 10 bases aligning to TRBD2. Germline V gives CDR1 SSHAT, CDR2 FNYEAQ (reference sequence). This CDR3 is 16 amino acids long. CDR3: CASSQLLAGVADTQYF. CDR3 DNA sequence: TGTGCTAGCAGCCAACTCCTAGCGGGGGTCGCAGATACGCAGTATTTT.

The V gene is TRBV6-5, the J gene TRBJ2-7; no definite D call. V shed 2 bases and J shed 4 bases, with 9 bases lying between them. This CDR3 comprises 13 residues. The germline V gene has CDR1 MNHEY and CDR2 SVGAGI. In DNA form, the CDR3 reads TGTGCCAGCAGTTACGGTGTCGCATACGAGCAGTACTTC. It codes for CASSYGVAYEQYF.

This clone was recorded a few times. This rearrangement joins TRBV5-4 to TRBJ2-7, with 11 positions matching TRBD1. Trimming removed 1 base from V and 9 bases from J; junction bases left unmatched: 9. CDR1 SGHNT and CDR2 YYREEE come from the germline V gene (reference sequence). The CDR3 runs 15 residues. Here the CDR3 DNA reads TGTGCCAGCAGCTTGACGGACAGGGGGCTACCAAGGCAGTACTTC. This gives the protein CASSLTDRGLPRQYF.

The CDR3 here is CASSSTKGGMGYTF. The CDR3 coding sequence is TGTGCCAGCAGTTCGACGAAGGGAGGGATGGGCTACACCTTC. J is TRBJ1-2 and V is TRBV27; D is undetermined. With 4 bases removed from V and 8 bases from J, the gap between germline ends came to 17 bases. From germline, CDR1 is MNHEY and CDR2 SMNVEV (reference sequence). The CDR3 extends over 14 amino acids.

This clone was recorded once. The V gene is TRBV6-5, the J gene TRBJ2-2; 8 bases align to TRBD2. V dropped 1 base and J dropped 1; count of bases not matched to a gene: 2. The CDR3 loop spans 16 amino acids. Germline assignment: CDR1 MNHEY and CDR2 SVGAGI. This CDR3 reads CASSYWGLENTGELFF. CDR3 nucleotides: TGTGCCAGCAGTTACTGGGGACTAGAGAACACCGGGGAGCTGTTTTTT.

The rearrangement joins TRBV7-9 to TRBJ2-2, with D hard to call. The CDR3 is 12 residues long. Looked up from germline, CDR1 is SEHNR and CDR2 is FQNEAQ (reference sequence). Trimming took 4 bases from V and 7 from J, leaving 7 bases between them. In DNA, the CDR3 is TGTGCCAGCAGCTCTGTCAGCGGGGAGCTGTTTTTT. It codes for CASSSVSGELFF.

J is TRBJ2-7 and V is TRBV6-1, with 10 positions matching TRBD1. Germline-derived CDR1 and CDR2 are MNHNS and SASEGT. The V segment lost 6 bases and the J segment 3 bases; nucleotides outside the gene matches: 8. This CDR3 contains 15 residues. Here the CDR3 DNA reads TGTGCCAGCAGGGCCGGAGGGACAGGGGACTACGAGCAGTACTTC. Translating gives CASRAGGTGDYEQYF.

As DNA, the CDR3 is TGTGCCAGCAGCTTAAAGGGACCACACAATGAGCAGTTCTTC. This encodes CASSLKGPHNEQFF. The rearrangement uses TRBV7-9 and TRBJ2-1, with D perhaps being TRBD1 or TRBD2 (5 bases each). The CDR3 has 14 amino acids. Trimming stripped 2 bases from V and 5 bases from J, with 10 bases between. Looked up from germline, CDR1 is SEHNR and CDR2 is FQNEAQ (reference sequence).

In its sample, this clone is medium-sized (0.01 to 0.1%). This CDR3 reads CASSWADSSYEQYF. In DNA, the CDR3 is TGTGCCAGCAGCTGGGCCGACAGCTCCTACGAGCAGTACTTC. The genes are TRBV5-6 and TRBJ2-7; weak D call: TRBD1 (5 bases). V was clipped by 3 bases and J by 0 bases, with 10 bases between them. CDR3 length: 14 residues. CDR1 SGHDT and CDR2 YYEEEE come from the germline V gene.

The chain carries TRBV7-9 and TRBJ1-6; 9 nucleotides line up with TRBD1. This CDR3 comprises 19 residues. CDR1 and CDR2 from the germline V gene are SEHNR and FQNEAQ (reference sequence). The V and J ends lost 1 base and 3 bases, in that order; junction bases with no gene match: 10. DNA of the CDR3: TGTGCCAGCAGCTTAGTCCCCGGGACAGGGTACCGCTATAATTCACCCCTCCACTTT. Translation: CASSLVPGTGYRYNSPLHF. The whole variable domain, remainder taken from reference TRBV7-9 and TRBJ1-6, is DTGVSQNPRHKITKRGQNVTFRCDPISEHNRLYWYRQTLGQGPEFLTYFQNEAQLEKSRLLSDRFSAERPKGSFSTLEIQRTEQGDSAMYLCASSLVPGTGYRYNSPLHFGNGTRLTVT.

The chain recombines TRBV2 with TRBJ2-5; TRBD1 is a possible D gene (6 bases). The tail of the sequence fits TRBJ2-7 better, so the J call may be wrong. The CDR3 runs 13 residues. In germline, CDR1 is SNHLY, CDR2 FYNNEI. CDR3 sequence: CASTRDNSYEQYF. CDR3 in DNA: TGTGCCAGCACCCGGGACAACTCCTACGAGCAGTACTTC.

This sequence joins TRBV5-6 and TRBJ2-2, with D uncertain. The V gene lost 0 bases and the J gene lost 5 bases, with 11 bases spanning the gap. CDR3 length equals 15 residues. Per the germline V gene, CDR1 is SGHDT and CDR2 is YYEEEE. CDR3 in amino acids: CASSLGTTDTGELFF. The DNA for the CDR3 is TGTGCCAGCAGCTTGGGCACCACAGATACCGGGGAGCTGTTTTTT.

This sequence joins TRBV7-2 and TRBJ2-5; D possibly corresponds to TRBD2 (5 bases). The CDR3 runs 13 residues. Germline CDR1 and CDR2: SGHTA and FQGNSA. Trimming removed 0 bases at V and 5 bases at J, with 7 bases between. The CDR3 reads CASSLAGGETQYF. The CDR3 bases are TGTGCCAGCAGCTTAGCAGGAGGTGAGACCCAGTACTTC.

This chain uses TRBV6-4 with TRBJ2-7; 9 bases match TRBD1. The germline V gene has CDR1 MRHNA and CDR2 SNTAGT. V was clipped by 5 bases and J by 2 bases; unmatched bases: 10. This CDR3 has 16 amino acids. CDR3 coding DNA: TGTGCCAGCAGTATGTATTCAGGGACAGGGACCTACGAGCAGTACTTC. Translation: CASSMYSGTGTYEQYF.

The rearrangement links TRBV7-2 to TRBJ2-7; D possibly corresponds to TRBD2 (6 bases). Between the trimmed V and J ends, which lost 1 base and 2 bases, there was a span of 9 bases. The CDR3 loop spans 14 amino acids. CDR1 is SGHTA and CDR2 is FQGNSA in the germline V gene. The CDR3 nucleotides are TGTGCCAGCAGCTTAGAAGCGGGCACCTACGAGCAGTACTTC. Amino acids: CASSLEAGTYEQYF.

As DNA, the CDR3 is TGTGCCAGCAGTTCCGGTGGGGGAGGCTACACCTTC. This gives the protein CASSSGGGGYTF. The chain joins TRBV6-5 to TRBJ1-2; tentatively, D is TRBD1 (5 bases). Trimming pared 4 bases from V and 8 bases from J, leaving 11 bases between. The CDR3 totals 12 residues. Germline CDR1 and CDR2: MNHEY and SVGAGI.

The chain joins TRBV5-6 to TRBJ1-2, with 7 bases matching TRBD1. This CDR3 region has 14 residues. Trimming cost V 4 bases and J 8 bases; bases outside gene matches: 11. CDR1 SGHDT and CDR2 YYEEEE come from the germline V gene. The CDR3 spells CASSAIQGRLGYTF. In DNA form, the CDR3 reads TGTGCCAGCAGCGCAATACAGGGGCGCCTCGGCTACACCTTC.

The chain is built from TRBV27 and TRBJ1-2, with no clear D. The CDR3 length is 14 residues. Trimming cost V 2 bases and J 4 bases, with 11 bases left between them. Germline V gene lookup returns CDR1 MNHEY and CDR2 SMNVEV (reference sequence). The CDR3 is CASSLMADTYGYTF. The CDR3 DNA sequence: TGTGCCAGCAGTTTAATGGCAGACACCTATGGCTACACCTTC.

The chain employs TRBV27 and TRBJ2-7; D gene unclear. V gave up 2 bases and J gave up 7 bases, with 3 bases separating them. The CDR3 totals 10 residues. Germline CDR1 is MNHEY and CDR2 is SMNVEV (reference sequence). The CDR3 reads CASSLREQYF. The CDR3 DNA sequence: TGTGCCAGCAGTTTAAGGGAGCAGTACTTC.

The chain is built from TRBV6-5 and TRBJ2-2; D is unclear. Germline V gene lookup returns CDR1 MNHEY and CDR2 SVGAGI. The CDR3 totals 14 residues. V lost 5 bases to trimming and J lost 6 bases, with 13 bases between them. CDR3 amino acids: CASSPAVSPGELFF. DNA for the CDR3: TGTGCCAGCAGTCCAGCCGTTTCTCCCGGGGAGCTGTTTTTT.

The V and J genes are TRBV9 and TRBJ2-5, with 9 bases aligning to TRBD1. The CDR3 length is 14 residues. Unmatched junction bases numbered 8, after V lost 4 bases and J lost 7 bases. From germline, CDR1 is SGDLS and CDR2 YYNGEE. The CDR3 nucleotides read TGTGCCAGCAGCATGGGGGACAGGGTTGGGACCCAGTACTTC. Protein: CASSMGDRVGTQYF.

V and J are TRBV19 and TRBJ2-2; no reliable D call. The germline V and J ends were trimmed by 6 bases and 6 bases, with 14 bases remaining between them. The CDR3 length is 14 residues. Germline CDR1 LNHDA, CDR2 SQIVND (reference sequence). This CDR3 reads CASSTNPTAGELFF. The CDR3 nucleotides read TGTGCCAGTAGCACCAATCCTACAGCCGGGGAGCTGTTTTTT.

This chain connects TRBV9 to TRBJ2-1, with 9 bases aligning to TRBD2. The CDR3 length is 19 residues. Germline-derived CDR1 and CDR2 are SGDLS and YYNGEE. V lost 0 bases and J lost 0; bases outside the gene matches: 10. The CDR3 bases are TGTGCCAGCAGCGTAGTCAGGTTGACTAGCGGATCCTCCTACAATGAGCAGTTCTTC. It specifies CASSVVRLTSGSSYNEQFF.

This clone came up a few times. The chain joins TRBV9 to TRBJ2-1, with D possibly being TRBD2 (7 bases). CDR1 and CDR2 (germline): SGDLS, YYNGEE. The length of the CDR3 is 15 residues. V lost 0 bases to trimming and J lost 7 bases, with 14 bases between them. CDR3 in amino acids: CASSVGGGALNEQFF. CDR3 DNA: TGTGCCAGCAGCGTAGGTGGGGGGGCGCTTAATGAGCAGTTCTTC.

This chain uses TRBV30 with TRBJ2-7; TRBD2 matches at 7 bases. Germline CDR1 GTSNPN, CDR2 SVGIG (reference sequence). V lost 4 bases, J lost 2 bases, and 8 bases stayed unmatched. The CDR3 totals 14 residues. The CDR3, as DNA: TGTGCCTGGAACACCCAGCGGGATGCCTACGAGCAGTACTTC. Translated: CAWNTQRDAYEQYF.

V gene TRBV9 combines with J gene TRBJ2-1, with a weak D call TRBD1 (5 bases). Between the trimmed V and J ends, which lost 0 bases and 0 bases, there was a span of 13 bases. Germline lookup yields CDR1 SGDLS and CDR2 YYNGEE. This CDR3 has 17 amino acids. The CDR3 region is CASSVARTRSSYNEQFF. In nucleotides, the CDR3 is TGTGCCAGCAGCGTAGCCCGGACACGTAGCTCCTACAATGAGCAGTTCTTC.

This clone has just one count. V and J are TRBV5-5 and TRBJ1-5, with TRBD1 identical over 12 bases. CDR1 SGHKS and CDR2 YYEKEE come from the germline V gene (reference sequence). This CDR3 has 15 amino acids. V shed 4 bases, J shed 6 bases, and the junction held 5 bases outside the gene matches. Here the CDR3 DNA reads TGTGCCAGCAGCAGCGGGACAGGGGGCTCTCAGCCCCAGCATTTT. Translated, it gives CASSSGTGGSQPQHF. The full variable domain, with the rest looked up from reference TRBV5-5 and TRBJ1-5, is DAGVTQSPTHLIKTRGQQVTLRCSPISGHKSVSWYQQVLGQGPQFIFQYYEKEERGRGNFPDRFSARQFPNYSSELNVNALLLGDSALYLCASSSGTGGSQPQHFGDGTRLSIL.

V gene TRBV5-5 combines with J gene TRBJ1-4; weak D call: TRBD1 (5 bases). This CDR3 has 17 amino acids. In germline, CDR1 is SGHKS, CDR2 YYEKEE (reference sequence). The V end was cut by 1 base, the J end by 4 bases, with 17 bases between. The DNA for the CDR3 is TGTGCCAGCAGCTTGCGGGGGTTCGTTTCGAATAATGAAAAACTGTTTTTT. Translating it yields CASSLRGFVSNNEKLFF.

This sequence joins TRBV9 and TRBJ2-7, with D possibly matching TRBD1 (5 bases). There are 14 residues in the CDR3. Looked up from germline, CDR1 is SGDLS and CDR2 is YYNGEE. Trimming removed 4 bases from V and 7 bases from J, with 18 bases in between. The CDR3 loop reads CASSPGALAREQYF. The CDR3 bases are TGTGCCAGCAGCCCTGGGGCCCTGGCGCGGGAGCAGTACTTC.

The rearrangement links TRBV30 to TRBJ1-2; no definite D call. CDR3 length equals 13 residues. Germline-derived CDR1 and CDR2 are GTSNPN and SVGIG (reference sequence). With 0 bases removed from V and 4 bases from J, the gap between germline ends came to 9 bases. The CDR3, as DNA: TGTGCCTGGAGTGTAGGCGACGGCTATGGCTACACCTTC. It is translated as CAWSVGDGYGYTF.